This TCR beta chain was captured in a study of radiation and T cells in renal cell carcinoma. Findings and limits, study-wide: Pretreatment tumor biopsies were lacking, so baseline clonotypes are unknown. In blood, top tumor clones expanded by 2 weeks, shrinking by 4.

The CDR3 length is 13 residues. From germline, CDR1 is SGHNT and CDR2 YYREEE (reference sequence). The V and J ends lost 0 bases and 2 bases respectively, with 5 bases between them. Assay used: immunoSEQ multiplex PCR; TCRdb lists only in-frame clones, some missing. This sample has approximately 120,000 clones; around 83% occur once, and the top ten carry 3%. Turning to this clone: Its target is unknown.

Time point meaning: baseline pretreatment blood. Specified treatment: 15 Gy SBRT to primary tumor, nephrectomy 4 weeks later. Here the sequenced sample was blood, taken from a patient whose treatment included radiotherapy and nephrectomy. The clonotype comes from a woman aged 60-75 years with renal cell carcinoma. The chain has TRBV5-4 and TRBJ1-1; D is undetermined. The CDR3 here is CASSLGGNTEAFF. The CDR3 coding sequence is TGTGCCAGCAGCTTGGGCGGTAACACTGAAGCTTTCTTT.